Reported below is one TCR beta chain. Antigen: not known. Different DNA sequences within this sample yield the same CDR3. This specimen comes from a study of radiation and T cells in renal cell carcinoma. Across the whole study: Nephrectomy followed 15 Gy stereotactic body radiation by 4 weeks.

TCRdb's table, derived via immunoSEQ multiplex PCR, lists solely in-frame clones and lacks some. The sample contains some 75,000 clones, about 81% of which appear only once. Study conclusions and caveats: Pretreatment tumor biopsies were lacking, so baseline clonotypes are unknown.

CDR1 is SGHRS and CDR2 is YFSETQ in the germline V gene. This CDR3 region has 15 residues. J was trimmed by 1 base and V by 4 bases; bases with no gene match: 5. The time point denotes: blood 2 weeks post-SBRT. Treatment specified: 15 Gy SBRT to primary tumor, nephrectomy 4 weeks later. Serial blood draws occurred at baseline and 2 and 4 weeks post-SBRT. This renal cell carcinoma was of the clear cell type. This material consisted of blood, taken from a patient whose treatment included radiotherapy and nephrectomy. The V and J genes are TRBV5-1 and TRBJ2-3; 8 bases are shared with TRBD2. This sequence was found in a man between 60 and 70 years old with renal cell carcinoma. The CDR3 DNA sequence: TGCGCCAGCAGCAGAACTAGCGGACGCACAGATACGCAGTATTTT. Translated: CASSRTSGRTDTQYF.